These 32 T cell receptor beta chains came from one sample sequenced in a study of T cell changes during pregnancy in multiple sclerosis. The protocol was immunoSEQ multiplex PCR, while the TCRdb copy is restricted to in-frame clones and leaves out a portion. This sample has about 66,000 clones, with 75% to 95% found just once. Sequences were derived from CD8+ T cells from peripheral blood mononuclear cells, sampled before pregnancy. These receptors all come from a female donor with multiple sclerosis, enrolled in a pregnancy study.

CDR3 DNA sequence: TGCGCCAGCAGGGGGACAGTAGGAAACACCATATATTTT. This sequence encodes CASRGTVGNTIYF. The chain links TRBV10-1 to TRBJ1-3; TRBD1 matches at 7 bases. The length of the CDR3 is 13 residues. V trimming: 6 bases; J trimming: 4 bases; junction bases outside the gene matches: 3. Germline V lookup: CDR1 WNHNN, CDR2 SYGVQD (reference sequence).

This CDR3 reads CASSRTGVTRPSYNEQFF. DNA for the CDR3: TGCGCCAGCAGCAGAACAGGGGTCACTCGTCCCTCCTACAATGAGCAGTTCTTC. This chain links TRBV4-1 with TRBJ2-1, with TRBD1 matching 7 bases. Germline V CDR1 and CDR2: MGHRA, YSYEKL. After removal of 5 bases from V and 0 bases from J, the junction contained 13 bases not matched to a gene. CDR3 size: 18 residues.

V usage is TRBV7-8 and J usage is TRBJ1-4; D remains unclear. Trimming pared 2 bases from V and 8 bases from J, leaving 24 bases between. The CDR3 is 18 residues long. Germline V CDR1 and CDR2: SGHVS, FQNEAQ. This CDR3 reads CASSLSPGNFLLGEKLFF. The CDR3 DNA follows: TGTGCCAGCAGCTTAAGCCCCGGGAATTTCCTCCTTGGGGAAAAACTGTTTTTT.

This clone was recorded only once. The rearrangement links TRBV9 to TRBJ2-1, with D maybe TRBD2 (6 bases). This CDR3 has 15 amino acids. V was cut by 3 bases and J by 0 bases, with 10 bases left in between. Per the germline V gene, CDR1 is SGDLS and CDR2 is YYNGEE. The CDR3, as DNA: TGTGCCAGCAGCGCGGACGGGAGCTCCTACAATGAGCAGTTCTTC. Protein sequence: CASSADGSSYNEQFF.

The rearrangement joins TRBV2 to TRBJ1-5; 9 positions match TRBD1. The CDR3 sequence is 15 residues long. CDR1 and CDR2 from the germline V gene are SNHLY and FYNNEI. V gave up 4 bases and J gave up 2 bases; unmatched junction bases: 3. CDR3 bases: TGTGCCAGCAGTGGGGACAGGGAGGGCAATCAGCCCCAGCATTTT. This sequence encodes CASSGDREGNQPQHF.

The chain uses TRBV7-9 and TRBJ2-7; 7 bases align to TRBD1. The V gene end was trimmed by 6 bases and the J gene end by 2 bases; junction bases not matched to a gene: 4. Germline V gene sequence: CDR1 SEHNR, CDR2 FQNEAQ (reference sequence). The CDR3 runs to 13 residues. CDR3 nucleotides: TGTGCCAGCAGAGGGACAGCACCCTACGAGCAGTACTTC. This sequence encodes CASRGTAPYEQYF.

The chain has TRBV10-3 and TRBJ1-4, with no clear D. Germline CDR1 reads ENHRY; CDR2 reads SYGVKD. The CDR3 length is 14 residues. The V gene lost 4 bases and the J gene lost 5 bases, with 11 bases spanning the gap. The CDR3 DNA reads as TGTGCCATCAGTGTTGAGCAATCCAATGAAAAACTGTTTTTT. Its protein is CAISVEQSNEKLFF.

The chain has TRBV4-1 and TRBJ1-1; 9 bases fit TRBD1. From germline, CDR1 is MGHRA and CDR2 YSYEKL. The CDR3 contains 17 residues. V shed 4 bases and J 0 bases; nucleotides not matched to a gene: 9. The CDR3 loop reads CASSPTGGGVMNTEAFF. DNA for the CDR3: TGCGCCAGCAGCCCGACAGGGGGGGGAGTCATGAACACTGAAGCTTTCTTT.

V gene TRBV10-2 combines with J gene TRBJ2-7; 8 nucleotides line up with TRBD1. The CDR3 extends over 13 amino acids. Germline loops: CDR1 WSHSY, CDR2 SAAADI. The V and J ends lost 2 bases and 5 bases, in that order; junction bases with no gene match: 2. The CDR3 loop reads CASSEDRGHEQYF. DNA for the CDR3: TGCGCCAGCAGTGAGGACAGGGGACACGAGCAGTACTTC.

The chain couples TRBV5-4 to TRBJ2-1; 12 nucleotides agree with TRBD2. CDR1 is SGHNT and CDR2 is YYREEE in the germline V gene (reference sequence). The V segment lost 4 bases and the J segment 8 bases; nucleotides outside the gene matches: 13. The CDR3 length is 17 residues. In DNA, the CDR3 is TGTGCCAGCAGCGGACTAGCGGGGAACGAGATAGAGGATGAGCAGTTCTTC. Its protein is CASSGLAGNEIEDEQFF.

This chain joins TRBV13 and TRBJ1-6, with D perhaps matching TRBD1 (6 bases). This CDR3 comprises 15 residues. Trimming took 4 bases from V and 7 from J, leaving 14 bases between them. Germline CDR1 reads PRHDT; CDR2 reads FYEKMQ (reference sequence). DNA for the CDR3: TGTGCCAGCAGCTCAACAGGGTCCGGGAATTCACCCCTCCACTTT. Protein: CASSSTGSGNSPLHF.

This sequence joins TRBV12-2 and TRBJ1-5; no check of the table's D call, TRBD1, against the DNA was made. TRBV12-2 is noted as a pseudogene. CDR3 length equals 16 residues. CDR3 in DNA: TGTGCAAGTCGCCCTCTGTCGGTGACACGCAATCAGCCCCAGCATTTT. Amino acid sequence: CASRPLSVTRNQPQHF.

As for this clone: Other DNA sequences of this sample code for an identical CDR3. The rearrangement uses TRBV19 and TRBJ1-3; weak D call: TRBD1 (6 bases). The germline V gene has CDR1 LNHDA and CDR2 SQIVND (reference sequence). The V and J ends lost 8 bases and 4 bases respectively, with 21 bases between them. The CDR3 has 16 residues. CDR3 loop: CASSTGLDSGGNTIYF. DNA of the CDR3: TGTGCCAGTTCGACAGGTTTGGATTCGGGCGGAAACACCATATATTTT.

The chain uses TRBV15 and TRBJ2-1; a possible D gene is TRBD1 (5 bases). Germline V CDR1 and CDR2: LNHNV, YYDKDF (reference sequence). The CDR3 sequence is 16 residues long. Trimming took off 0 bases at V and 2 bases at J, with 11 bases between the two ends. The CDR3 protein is CATSRDVTETYNEQFF. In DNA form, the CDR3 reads TGTGCCACCAGCAGAGATGTGACAGAAACCTACAATGAGCAGTTCTTC.

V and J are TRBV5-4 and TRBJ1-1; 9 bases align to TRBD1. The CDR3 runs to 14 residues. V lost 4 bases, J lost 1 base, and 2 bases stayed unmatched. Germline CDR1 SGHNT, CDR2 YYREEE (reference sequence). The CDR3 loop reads CASSPTGGNTEAFF. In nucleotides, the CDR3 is TGTGCCAGCAGCCCGACAGGGGGGAACACTGAAGCTTTCTTT. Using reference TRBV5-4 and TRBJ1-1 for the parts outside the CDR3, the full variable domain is ETGVTQSPTHLIKTRGQQVTLRCSSQSGHNTVSWYQQALGQGPQFIFQYYREEENGRGNFPPRFSGLQFPNYSSELNVNALELDDSALYLCASSPTGGNTEAFFGQGTRLTVV.

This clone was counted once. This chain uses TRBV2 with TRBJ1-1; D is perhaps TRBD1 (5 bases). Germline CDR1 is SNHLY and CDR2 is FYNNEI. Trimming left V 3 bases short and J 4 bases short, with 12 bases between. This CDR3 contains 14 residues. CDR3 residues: CASSESRGGTEAFF. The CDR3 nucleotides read TGTGCCAGCAGTGAGAGTCGGGGGGGCACTGAAGCTTTCTTT.

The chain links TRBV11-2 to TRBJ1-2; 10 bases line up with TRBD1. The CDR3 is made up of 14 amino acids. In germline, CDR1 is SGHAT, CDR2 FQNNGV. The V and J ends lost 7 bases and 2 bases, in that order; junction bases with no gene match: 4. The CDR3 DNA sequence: TGTGCCAGCACCGGGACAGGGGCCAACTATGGCTACACCTTC. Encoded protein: CASTGTGANYGYTF. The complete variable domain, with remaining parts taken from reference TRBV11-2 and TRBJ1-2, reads EAGVAQSPRYKIIEKRQSVAFWCNPISGHATLYWYQQILGQGPKLLIQFQNNGVVDDSQLPKDRFSAERLKGVDSTLKIQPAKLEDSAVYLCASTGTGANYGYTFGSGTRLTVV.

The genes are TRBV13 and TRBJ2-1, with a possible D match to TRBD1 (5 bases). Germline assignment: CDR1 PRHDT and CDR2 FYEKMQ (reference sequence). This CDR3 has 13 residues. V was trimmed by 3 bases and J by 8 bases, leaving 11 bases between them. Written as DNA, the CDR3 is TGTGCCAGCAGCTTCCCCAGGGCATATGAGCAGTTCTTC. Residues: CASSFPRAYEQFF.

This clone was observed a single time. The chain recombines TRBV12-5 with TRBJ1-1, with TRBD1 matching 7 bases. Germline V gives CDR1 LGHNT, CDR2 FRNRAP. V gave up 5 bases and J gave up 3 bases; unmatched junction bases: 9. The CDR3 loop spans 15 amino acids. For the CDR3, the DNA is TGTGCTAGTGGTCCTCCTGGACAGGAACACACTGAAGCTTTCTTT. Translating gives CASGPPGQEHTEAFF.

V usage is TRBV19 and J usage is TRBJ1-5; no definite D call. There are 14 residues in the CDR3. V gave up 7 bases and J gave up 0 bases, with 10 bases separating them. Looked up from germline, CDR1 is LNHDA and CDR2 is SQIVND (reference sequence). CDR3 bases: TGTGCCAGTAAACAGCTCAATAGCAATCAGCCCCAGCATTTT. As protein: CASKQLNSNQPQHF.

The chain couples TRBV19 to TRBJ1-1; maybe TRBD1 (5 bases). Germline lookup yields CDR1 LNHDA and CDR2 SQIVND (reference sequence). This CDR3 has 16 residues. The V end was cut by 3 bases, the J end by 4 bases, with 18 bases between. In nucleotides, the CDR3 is TGTGCCAGTAGTATTGTCCACGGGGGGGTCGGCACTGAAGCTTTCTTT. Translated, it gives CASSIVHGGVGTEAFF.

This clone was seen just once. The CDR3 here is CSVHLGTDTGELFF. CDR3 coding DNA: TGCAGCGTTCATCTGGGGACAGACACCGGGGAGCTGTTTTTT. The chain is built from TRBV29-1 and TRBJ2-2; 7 positions match TRBD1. V lost 5 bases to trimming and J lost 3 bases; unmatched junction nucleotides: 6. CDR1 and CDR2 from the germline V gene are SQVTM and ANQGSEA. This CDR3 region has 14 residues.

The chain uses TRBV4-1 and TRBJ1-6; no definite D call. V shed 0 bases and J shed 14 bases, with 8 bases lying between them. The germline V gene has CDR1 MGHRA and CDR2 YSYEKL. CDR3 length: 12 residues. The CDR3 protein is CASSQEGRALHF. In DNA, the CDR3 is TGCGCCAGCAGCCAAGAAGGCCGGGCCCTCCACTTT.

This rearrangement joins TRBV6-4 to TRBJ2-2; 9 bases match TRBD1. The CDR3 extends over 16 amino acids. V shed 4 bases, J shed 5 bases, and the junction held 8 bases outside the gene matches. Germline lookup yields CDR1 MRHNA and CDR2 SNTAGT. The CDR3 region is CASSAFGQGRTGELFF. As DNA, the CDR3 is TGTGCCAGCAGTGCTTTCGGACAGGGGAGGACCGGGGAGCTGTTTTTT.

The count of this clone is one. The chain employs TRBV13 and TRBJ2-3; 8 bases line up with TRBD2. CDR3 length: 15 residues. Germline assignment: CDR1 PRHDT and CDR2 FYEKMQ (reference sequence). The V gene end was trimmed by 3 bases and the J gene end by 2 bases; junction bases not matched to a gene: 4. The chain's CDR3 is CASSLRGDLTDTQYF. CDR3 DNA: TGTGCCAGCAGCTTGCGGGGGGACCTCACAGATACGCAGTATTTT.

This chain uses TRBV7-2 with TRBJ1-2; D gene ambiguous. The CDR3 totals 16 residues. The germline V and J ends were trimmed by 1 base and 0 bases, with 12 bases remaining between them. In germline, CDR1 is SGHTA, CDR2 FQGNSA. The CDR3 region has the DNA TGTGCCAGCAGCTTAGGTTCTTACACCCCTAACTATGGCTACACCTTC. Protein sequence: CASSLGSYTPNYGYTF.

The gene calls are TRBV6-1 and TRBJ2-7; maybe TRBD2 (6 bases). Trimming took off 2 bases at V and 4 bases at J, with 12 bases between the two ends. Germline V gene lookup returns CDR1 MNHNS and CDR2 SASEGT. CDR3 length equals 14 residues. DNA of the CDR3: TGTGCCAGCAGTGAATACGGGGGTGCTTACGAGCAGTACTTC. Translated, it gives CASSEYGGAYEQYF.

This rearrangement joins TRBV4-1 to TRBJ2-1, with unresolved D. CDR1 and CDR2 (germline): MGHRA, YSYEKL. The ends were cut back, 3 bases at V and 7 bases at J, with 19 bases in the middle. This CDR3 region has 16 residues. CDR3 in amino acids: CASSHPIQNDFNEQFF. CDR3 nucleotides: TGCGCCAGCAGCCACCCTATCCAAAACGACTTTAATGAGCAGTTCTTC.

The chain's CDR3 is CASSVNLRDRVNTGELFF. In DNA form, the CDR3 reads TGTGCCAGCAGCGTAAACTTACGGGACAGGGTGAACACCGGGGAGCTGTTTTTT. The chain is built from TRBV9 and TRBJ2-2; the match to TRBD1 covers 9 bases. Germline loops: CDR1 SGDLS, CDR2 YYNGEE. The ends lost 1 base at V and 1 base at J; junction bases unmatched: 8. The CDR3 extends over 18 amino acids. Full variable domain (outside the CDR3, taken from reference TRBV9 and TRBJ2-2): DSGVTQTPKHLITATGQRVTLRCSPRSGDLSVYWYQQSLDQGLQFLIQYYNGEERAKGNILERFSAQQFPDLHSELNLSSLELGDSALYFCASSVNLRDRVNTGELFFGEGSRLTVL.

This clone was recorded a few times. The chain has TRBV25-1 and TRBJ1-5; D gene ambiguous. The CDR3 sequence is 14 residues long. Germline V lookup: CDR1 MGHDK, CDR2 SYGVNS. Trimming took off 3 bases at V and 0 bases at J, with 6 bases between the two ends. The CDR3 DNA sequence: TGTGCCAGCAGTGACGGGTTTAGCAATCAGCCCCAGCATTTT. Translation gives CASSDGFSNQPQHF.

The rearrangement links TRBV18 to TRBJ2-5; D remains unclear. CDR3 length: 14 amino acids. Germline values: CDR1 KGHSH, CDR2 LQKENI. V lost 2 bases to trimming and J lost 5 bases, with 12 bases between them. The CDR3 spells CASSPFLGLETQYF. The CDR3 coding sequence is TGTGCCAGCTCACCATTTCTGGGCCTCGAGACCCAGTACTTC.

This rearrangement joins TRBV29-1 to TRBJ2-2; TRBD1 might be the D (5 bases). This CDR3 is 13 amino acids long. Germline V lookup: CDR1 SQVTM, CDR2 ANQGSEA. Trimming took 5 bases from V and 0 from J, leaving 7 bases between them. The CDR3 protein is CSVPGSNTGELFF. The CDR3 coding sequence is TGCAGCGTTCCAGGGTCGAACACCGGGGAGCTGTTTTTT.